This T cell receptor (beta chain) was captured in a study of T cell responses to AZD1222 COVID-19 vaccine. CDR1 and CDR2 from the germline V gene are SEHNR and FQNEAQ (reference sequence). The J segment lost 5 bases and the V segment lost 2 bases, leaving 10 bases of the junction unmatched. The CDR3 spans 17 residues. Study findings and constraints: Scientists sampled the repertoires only once the peak T cell response had passed. Along spike, vaccine-associated CD4 TCRs were found throughout, with dominance at 160-218 and 743-854.

Assay: immunoSEQ multiplex PCR; the TCRdb copy retains only in-frame clones and omits some. The sample records 110,000 to 150,000 clones, roughly nine tenths being singletons. Regarding this clone: Antigen unknown.

V usage is TRBV7-9 and J usage is TRBJ2-2; 8 bases fit TRBD2. This TCR derives from an adult in good health. This specimen was peripheral blood, taken on day 0 of AZD1222 vaccination. As DNA, the CDR3 is TGTGCCAGCAGCTTAACGGGAGGTAGCGGGATTACCGGGGAGCTGTTTTTT. This encodes CASSLTGGSGITGELFF.